This T cell receptor (beta chain) was sequenced for a study of blood T cell repertoires in COVID-19. Turning to the study itself: Nucleic acid was either cDNA or gDNA, and it came from T cells, B-cell-depleted T cells, or PBMCs.

The CDR3 consists of 15 residues. Germline trimming cut 2 bases from V and 3 bases from J; bases unmatched to any gene: 7. CDR1 SGHTA and CDR2 FQGTGA come from the germline V gene. Per the original methods: By means of reference gene primer amplification, nucleated cell counts were estimated. Some clones are missing from TCRdb's copy, which holds only in-frame ones; the method was immunoSEQ multiplex PCR. Clone size and V and J calls were adopted from that table, with D and trimming inferred from the DNA. The sample has roughly 200,000 clones; about 88% are singletons. The sequenced sample consisted of PBMCs or T cells enriched from blood (not recorded which). The TCR sequence derives from a middle-aged woman with acute COVID-19. The chain is built from TRBV7-3 and TRBJ2-7, with 7 bases aligning to TRBD1. CDR3 in amino acids: CASSLGDSGYYEQYF. The CDR3 DNA follows: TGTGCCAGCAGCTTAGGGGACAGTGGGTACTACGAGCAGTACTTC.